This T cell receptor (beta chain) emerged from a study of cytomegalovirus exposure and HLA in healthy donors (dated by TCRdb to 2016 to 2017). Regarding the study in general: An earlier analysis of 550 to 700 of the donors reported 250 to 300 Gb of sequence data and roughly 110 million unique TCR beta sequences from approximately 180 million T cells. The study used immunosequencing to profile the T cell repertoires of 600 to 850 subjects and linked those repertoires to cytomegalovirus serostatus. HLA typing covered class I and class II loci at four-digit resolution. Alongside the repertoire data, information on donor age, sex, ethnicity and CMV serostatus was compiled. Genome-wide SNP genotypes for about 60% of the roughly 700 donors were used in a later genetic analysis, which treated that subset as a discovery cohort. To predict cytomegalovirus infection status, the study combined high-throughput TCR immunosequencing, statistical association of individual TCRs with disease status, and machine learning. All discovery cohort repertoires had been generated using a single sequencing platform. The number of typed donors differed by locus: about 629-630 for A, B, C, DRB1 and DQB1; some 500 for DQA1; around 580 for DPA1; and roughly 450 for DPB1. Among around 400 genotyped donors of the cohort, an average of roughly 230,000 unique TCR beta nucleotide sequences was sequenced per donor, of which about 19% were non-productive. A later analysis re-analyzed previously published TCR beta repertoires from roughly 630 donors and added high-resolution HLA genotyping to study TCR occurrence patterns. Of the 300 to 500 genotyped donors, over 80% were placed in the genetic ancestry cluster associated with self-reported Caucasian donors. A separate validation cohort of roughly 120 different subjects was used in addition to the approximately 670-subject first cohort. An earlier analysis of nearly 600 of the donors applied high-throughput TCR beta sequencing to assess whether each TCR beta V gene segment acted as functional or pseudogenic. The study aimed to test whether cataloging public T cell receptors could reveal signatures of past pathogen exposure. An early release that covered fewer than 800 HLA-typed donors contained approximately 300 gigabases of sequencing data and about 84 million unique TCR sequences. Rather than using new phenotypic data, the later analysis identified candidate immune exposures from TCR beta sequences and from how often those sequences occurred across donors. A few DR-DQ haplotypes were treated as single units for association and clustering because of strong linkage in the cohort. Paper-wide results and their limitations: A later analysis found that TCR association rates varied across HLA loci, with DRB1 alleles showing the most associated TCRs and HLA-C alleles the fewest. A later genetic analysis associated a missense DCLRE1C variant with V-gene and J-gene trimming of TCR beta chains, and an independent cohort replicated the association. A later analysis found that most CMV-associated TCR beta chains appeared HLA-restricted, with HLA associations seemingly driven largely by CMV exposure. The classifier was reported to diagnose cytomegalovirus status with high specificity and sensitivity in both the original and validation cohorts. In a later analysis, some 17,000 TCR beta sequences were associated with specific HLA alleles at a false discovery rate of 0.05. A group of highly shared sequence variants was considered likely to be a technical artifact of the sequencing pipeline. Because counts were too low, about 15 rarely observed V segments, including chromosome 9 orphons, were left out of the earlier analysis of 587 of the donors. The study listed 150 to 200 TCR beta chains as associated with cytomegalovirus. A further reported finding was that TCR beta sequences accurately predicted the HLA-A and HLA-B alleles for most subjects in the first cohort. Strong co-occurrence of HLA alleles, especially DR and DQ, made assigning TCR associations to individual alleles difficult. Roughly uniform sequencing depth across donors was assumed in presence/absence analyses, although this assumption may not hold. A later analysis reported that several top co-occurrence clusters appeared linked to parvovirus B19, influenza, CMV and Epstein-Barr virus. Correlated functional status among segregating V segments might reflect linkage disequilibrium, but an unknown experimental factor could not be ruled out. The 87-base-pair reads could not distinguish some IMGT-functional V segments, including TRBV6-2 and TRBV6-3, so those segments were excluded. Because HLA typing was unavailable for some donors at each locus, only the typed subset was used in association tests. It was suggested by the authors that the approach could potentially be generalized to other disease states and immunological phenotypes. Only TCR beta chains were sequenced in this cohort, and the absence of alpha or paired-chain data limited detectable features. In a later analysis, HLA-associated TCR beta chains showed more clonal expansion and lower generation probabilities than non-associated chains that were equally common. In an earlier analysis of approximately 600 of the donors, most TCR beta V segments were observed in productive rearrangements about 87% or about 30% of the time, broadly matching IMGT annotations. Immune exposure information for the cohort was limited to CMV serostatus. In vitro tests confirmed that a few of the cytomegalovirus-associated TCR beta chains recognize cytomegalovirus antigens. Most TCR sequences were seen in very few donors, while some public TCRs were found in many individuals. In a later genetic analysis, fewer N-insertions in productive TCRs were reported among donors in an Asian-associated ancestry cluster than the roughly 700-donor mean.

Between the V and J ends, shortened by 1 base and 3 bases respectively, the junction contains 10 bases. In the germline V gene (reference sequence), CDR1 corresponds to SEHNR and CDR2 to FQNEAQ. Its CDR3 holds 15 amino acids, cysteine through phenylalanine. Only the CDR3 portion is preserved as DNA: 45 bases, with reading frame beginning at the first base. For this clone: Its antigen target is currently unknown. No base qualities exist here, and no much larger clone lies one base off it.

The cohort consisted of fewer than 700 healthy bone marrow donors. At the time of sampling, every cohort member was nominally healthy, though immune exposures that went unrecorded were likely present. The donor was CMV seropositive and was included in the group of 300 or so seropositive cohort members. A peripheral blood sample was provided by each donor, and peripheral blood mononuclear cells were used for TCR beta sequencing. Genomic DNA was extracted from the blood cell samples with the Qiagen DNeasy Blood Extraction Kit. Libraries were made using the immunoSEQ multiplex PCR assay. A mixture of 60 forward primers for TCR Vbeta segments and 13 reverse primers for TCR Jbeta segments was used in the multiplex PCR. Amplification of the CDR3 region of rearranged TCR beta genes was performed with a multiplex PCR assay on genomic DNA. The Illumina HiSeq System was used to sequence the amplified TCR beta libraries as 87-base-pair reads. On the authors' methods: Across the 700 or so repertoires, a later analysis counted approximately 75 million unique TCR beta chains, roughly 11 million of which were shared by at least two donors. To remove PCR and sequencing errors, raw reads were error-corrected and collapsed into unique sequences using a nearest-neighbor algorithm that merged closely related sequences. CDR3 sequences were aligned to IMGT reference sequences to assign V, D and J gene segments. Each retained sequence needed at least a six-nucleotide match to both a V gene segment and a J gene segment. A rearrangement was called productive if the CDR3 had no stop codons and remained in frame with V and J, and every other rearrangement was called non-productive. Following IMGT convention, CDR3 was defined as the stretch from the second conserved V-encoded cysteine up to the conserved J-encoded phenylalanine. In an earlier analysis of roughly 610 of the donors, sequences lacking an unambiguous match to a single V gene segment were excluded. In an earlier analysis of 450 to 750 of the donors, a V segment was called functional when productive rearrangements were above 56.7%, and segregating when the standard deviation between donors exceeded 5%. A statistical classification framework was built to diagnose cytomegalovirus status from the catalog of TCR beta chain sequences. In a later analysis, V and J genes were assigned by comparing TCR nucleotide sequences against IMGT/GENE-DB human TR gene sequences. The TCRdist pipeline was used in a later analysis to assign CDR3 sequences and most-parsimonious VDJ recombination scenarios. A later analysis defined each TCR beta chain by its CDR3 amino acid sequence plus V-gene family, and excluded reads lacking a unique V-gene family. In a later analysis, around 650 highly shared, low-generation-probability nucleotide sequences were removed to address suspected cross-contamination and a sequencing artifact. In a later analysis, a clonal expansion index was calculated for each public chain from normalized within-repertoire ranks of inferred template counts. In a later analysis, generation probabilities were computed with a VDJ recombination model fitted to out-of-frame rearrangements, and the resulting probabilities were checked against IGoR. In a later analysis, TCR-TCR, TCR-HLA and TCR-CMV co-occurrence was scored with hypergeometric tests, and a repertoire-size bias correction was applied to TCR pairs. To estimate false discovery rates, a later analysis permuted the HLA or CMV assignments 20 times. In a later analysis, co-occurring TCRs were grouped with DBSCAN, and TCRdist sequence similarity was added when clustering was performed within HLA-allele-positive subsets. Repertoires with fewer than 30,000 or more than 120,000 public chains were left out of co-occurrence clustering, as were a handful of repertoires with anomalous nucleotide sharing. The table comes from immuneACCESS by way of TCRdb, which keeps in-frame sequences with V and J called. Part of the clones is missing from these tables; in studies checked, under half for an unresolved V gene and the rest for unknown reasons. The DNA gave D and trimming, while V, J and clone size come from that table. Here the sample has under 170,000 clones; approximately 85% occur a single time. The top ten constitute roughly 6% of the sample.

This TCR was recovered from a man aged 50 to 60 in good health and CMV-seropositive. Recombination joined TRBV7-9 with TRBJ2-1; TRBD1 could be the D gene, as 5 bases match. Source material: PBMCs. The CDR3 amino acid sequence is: CASSLGQTVYNEQFF. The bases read TGTGCCAGCAGCTTAGGCCAGACAGTCTACAATGAGCAGTTCTTC.